Presented here are 23 T cell receptor beta chains from one specimen sequenced in a study of blood T cell repertoires in COVID-19. Libraries were prepared by immunoSEQ multiplex PCR; TCRdb keeps only in-frame clonotypes and omits some of them. Of around 30,000 clones listed, about nine tenths were seen once; the top ten hold 13%. Material: peripheral blood. These TCRs come from a human donor in a cohort sampled during active COVID-19. The donor label of this sample is uncertain.

The chain carries TRBV2 and TRBJ1-4; possible D gene TRBD1, 6 bases. This CDR3 is 14 amino acids long. Germline CDR1 SNHLY, CDR2 FYNNEI. V was shortened by 5 bases and J by 5 bases, with 12 bases between the two germline ends. Here the CDR3 DNA reads TGTGCCAGCAGTTCAGGGGTAAAGAATGAAAAACTGTTTTTT. Translation: CASSSGVKNEKLFF.

The rearrangement joins TRBV7-2 to TRBJ1-2; D possibly corresponds to TRBD1 (5 bases). Germline lookup yields CDR1 SGHTA and CDR2 FQGNSA. Trimming took off 0 bases at V and 4 bases at J, with 6 bases between the two ends. There are 13 residues in the CDR3. CDR3 residues: CASSLADSYGYTF. Written as DNA, the CDR3 is TGTGCCAGCAGCTTAGCCGACAGCTATGGCTACACCTTC.

The chain uses TRBV18 and TRBJ1-1; 9 bases map to TRBD1. The CDR3 runs 16 residues. Per germline, CDR1 KGHSH and CDR2 LQKENI. V dropped 3 bases and J dropped 0; count of bases not matched to a gene: 5. As DNA, the CDR3 is TGTGCCAGCTCACCGGGACAGGGCATCATGAACACTGAAGCTTTCTTT. Protein sequence: CASSPGQGIMNTEAFF.

This rearrangement joins TRBV10-1 to TRBJ1-6; no firm D call. The CDR3 is made up of 15 amino acids. Germline loops: CDR1 WNHNN, CDR2 SYGVQD (reference sequence). Trimming left V 3 bases short and J 4 bases short, with 10 bases between. The CDR3 spells CASSDVAVYNSPLHF. In DNA form, the CDR3 reads TGCGCCAGCAGTGACGTGGCAGTATATAATTCACCCCTCCACTTT.

The chain employs TRBV6-5 and TRBJ1-4, with 7 bases matching TRBD1. V trimming: 6 bases; J trimming: 6 bases; junction bases outside the gene matches: 4. The CDR3 has 13 amino acids. The V gene's germline CDR1 is MNHEY and CDR2 SVGAGI. The CDR3 DNA reads as TGTGCCAGCAGCGGACAGGTTGATGAAAAACTGTTTTTT. This sequence encodes CASSGQVDEKLFF.

The genes are TRBV28 and TRBJ2-7; a possible D gene is TRBD1 (6 bases). Germline-derived CDR1 and CDR2 are MDHEN and SYDVKM. V was cut by 7 bases and J by 4 bases, with 11 bases left in between. The CDR3 consists of 12 residues. This chain's CDR3 is CASNSGVYEQYF. CDR3 coding DNA: TGTGCCAGCAATTCAGGGGTTTACGAGCAGTACTTC.

This clone appeared once. The rearrangement joins TRBV5-1 to TRBJ2-5; 10 positions agree with TRBD1. CDR3 size: 14 residues. The V gene end was trimmed by 4 bases and the J gene end by 3 bases; junction bases not matched to a gene: 3. The V gene's germline CDR1 is SGHRS and CDR2 YFSETQ. CDR3 nucleotide sequence: TGCGCCAGCAGCCTGGGACAGGGGAAAGAGACCCAGTACTTC. Protein: CASSLGQGKETQYF.

The V gene is TRBV27, the J gene TRBJ1-1, with a tentative D call TRBD1 (6 bases). This CDR3 has 14 residues. CDR1 is MNHEY and CDR2 is SMNVEV in the germline V gene (reference sequence). V was pared by 0 bases and J by 6 bases, with 11 bases between. CDR3 amino acids: CASSLSRGGPEAFF. The CDR3 DNA follows: TGTGCCAGCAGTTTATCAAGGGGGGGGCCTGAAGCTTTCTTT.

This clone came up once. This chain uses TRBV28 with TRBJ2-1; no firm D call. Per germline, CDR1 MDHEN and CDR2 SYDVKM. Trimming stripped 5 bases from V and 5 bases from J, with 4 bases between. The CDR3 covers 11 residues. This chain's CDR3 is CASSVDNEQFF. CDR3 DNA sequence: TGTGCCAGCAGTGTCGACAATGAGCAGTTCTTC.

V gene TRBV10-3 combines with J gene TRBJ2-3, with 8 bases aligning to TRBD1. This CDR3 spans 16 amino acids. Germline values: CDR1 ENHRY, CDR2 SYGVKD. V trimming: 2 bases; J trimming: 2 bases; junction bases outside the gene matches: 6. CDR3 DNA: TGTGCCATCAGTGAGGCCTGGGACAGGACCACAGATACGCAGTATTTT. It specifies CAISEAWDRTTDTQYF.

V and J are TRBV5-8 and TRBJ2-3; a possible D gene is TRBD2 (7 bases). Germline V lookup: CDR1 SGHTS, CDR2 YDEGEE. The CDR3 is made up of 14 amino acids. The V end lost 2 bases, the J end lost 6 bases, and 13 bases lay between the germline ends. The CDR3 reads CASSFHRGADTQYF. DNA for the CDR3: TGTGCCAGCAGCTTTCATCGGGGGGCGGATACGCAGTATTTT.

The chain links TRBV19 to TRBJ2-1, with 8 positions matching TRBD1. CDR3 length: 16 amino acids. Per the germline V gene, CDR1 is LNHDA and CDR2 is SQIVND (reference sequence). After removal of 5 bases from V and 0 bases from J, the junction contained 6 bases not matched to a gene. The CDR3 region is CASSSEQGASYNEQFF. The CDR3 coding sequence is TGTGCCAGTAGTTCCGAGCAGGGGGCCTCCTACAATGAGCAGTTCTTC.

The chain combines TRBV11-2 with TRBJ1-2; D is uncertain. There are 13 residues in the CDR3. With 6 bases removed from V and 1 base from J, the gap between germline ends came to 9 bases. The germline V gene encodes CDR1 SGHAT and CDR2 FQNNGV. CDR3 nucleotide sequence: TGTGCCAGCAGTCTCGGAGTTAACTATGGCTACACCTTC. The encoded protein is CASSLGVNYGYTF. Using reference TRBV11-2 and TRBJ1-2 for the parts outside the CDR3, the full variable domain is EAGVAQSPRYKIIEKRQSVAFWCNPISGHATLYWYQQILGQGPKLLIQFQNNGVVDDSQLPKDRFSAERLKGVDSTLKIQPAKLEDSAVYLCASSLGVNYGYTFGSGTRLTVV.

The rearrangement uses TRBV2 and TRBJ1-4; D gene ambiguous. Germline V CDR1 and CDR2: SNHLY, FYNNEI. The CDR3 runs to 13 residues. Trimming pared 8 bases from V and 7 bases from J, leaving 14 bases between. The CDR3 is CASHYRGVEKLFF. In DNA form, the CDR3 reads TGTGCCAGCCATTACCGGGGAGTTGAAAAACTGTTTTTT. Variable domain in full (rest from reference TRBV2 and TRBJ1-4): EPEVTQTPSHQVTQMGQEVILRCVPISNHLYFYWYRQILGQKVEFLVSFYNNEISEKSEIFDDQFSVERPDGSNFTLKIRSTKLEDSAMYFCASHYRGVEKLFFGSGTQLSVL.

The rearrangement uses TRBV9 and TRBJ2-7; maybe TRBD2 (6 bases). Germline V lookup: CDR1 SGDLS, CDR2 YYNGEE. The CDR3 has 18 residues. Trimming cost V 4 bases and J 4 bases, with 27 bases left between them. CDR3 sequence reads: CASSPTYSGGLGAYEQYF. CDR3 nucleotides: TGTGCCAGCAGCCCGACTTATAGTGGGGGACTTGGGGCGTACGAGCAGTACTTC. Supplemented by reference TRBV9 and TRBJ2-7, the full variable domain reads DSGVTQTPKHLITATGQRVTLRCSPRSGDLSVYWYQQSLDQGLQFLIQYYNGEERAKGNILERFSAQQFPDLHSELNLSSLELGDSALYFCASSPTYSGGLGAYEQYFGPGTRLTVT.

This clone was found a few times. J is TRBJ2-1 and V is TRBV7-3, with TRBD2 identical over 10 bases. The V gene end was trimmed by 4 bases and the J gene end by 8 bases; junction bases not matched to a gene: 8. CDR3 length: 15 residues. The V gene's germline CDR1 is SGHTA and CDR2 FQGTGA. The CDR3, as DNA: TGTGCCAGCAGCTATAGCGGGGGGCCTCTCTATGAGCAGTTCTTC. This gives the protein CASSYSGGPLYEQFF.

In regard to this clone: Other DNA sequences in the same sample also yield this CDR3. The rearrangement links TRBV7-3 to TRBJ2-7; 8 bases align to TRBD1. CDR3 size: 13 residues. Trimming took 4 bases from V and 7 from J; bases not matched to a gene: 6. CDR1 is SGHTA, CDR2 FQGTGA, per germline. The CDR3: CASSSGTGGEQYF. CDR3 in DNA: TGTGCCAGCAGCTCCGGGACAGGAGGGGAGCAGTACTTC.

This chain joins TRBV14 and TRBJ2-7; D uncertain. Germline CDR1 and CDR2: SGHDN and FVKESK. This CDR3 spans 15 amino acids. V was trimmed by 4 bases and J by 0 bases, leaving 13 bases between them. CDR3 loop: CASSRPPSGSYEQYF. CDR3 in DNA: TGTGCCAGCAGCCGTCCCCCGTCGGGCTCCTACGAGCAGTACTTC. Variable domain in full (rest from reference TRBV14 and TRBJ2-7): EAGVTQFPSHSVIEKGQTVTLRCDPISGHDNLYWYRRVMGKEIKFLLHFVKESKQDESGMPNNRFLAERTGGTYSTLKVQPAELEDSGVYFCASSRPPSGSYEQYFGPGTRLTVT.

This rearrangement joins TRBV9 to TRBJ1-2, with 7 bases that match TRBD1. Trimming took 0 bases from V and 7 from J; bases not matched to a gene: 6. Germline V lookup: CDR1 SGDLS, CDR2 YYNGEE. This CDR3 has 14 amino acids. CDR3 DNA sequence: TGTGCCAGCAGCGTAGCAGGGGGACTCATTGGCTACACCTTC. Translating it yields CASSVAGGLIGYTF.

This clone was counted only a few times. V and J are TRBV4-3 and TRBJ1-4, with no clear D. The germline V gene has CDR1 LGHNA and CDR2 YSLEER. The CDR3 runs 12 residues. Trimming pared 0 bases from V and 8 bases from J, leaving 4 bases between. The CDR3 coding sequence is TGCGCCAGCAGCCAAGATGAGGAAAAACTGTTTTTT. Translated, it gives CASSQDEEKLFF.

This rearrangement joins TRBV19 to TRBJ1-2; no reliable D call. The CDR3 covers 12 residues. Germline CDR1 is LNHDA and CDR2 is SQIVND (reference sequence). V was trimmed by 3 bases and J by 8 bases, leaving 10 bases between them. Here the CDR3 reads CASSMAQKGYTF. CDR3 DNA: TGTGCCAGTAGTATGGCTCAGAAGGGCTACACCTTC.

The sample holds one count of this clone. The DNA of the CDR3 is TGCGCCAGCACCGTCCCGGGACAGGGAATCTCTGGGGCCAACGTCCTGACTTTC. Translated: CASTVPGQGISGANVLTF. The rearrangement joins TRBV5-1 to TRBJ2-6; 9 bases agree with TRBD1. Germline-derived CDR1 and CDR2 are SGHRS and YFSETQ. V lost 6 bases and J lost 0; bases outside the gene matches: 10. CDR3 length: 18 amino acids.

The chain joins TRBV6-5 to TRBJ1-2; 9 bases line up with TRBD1. Per germline, CDR1 MNHEY and CDR2 SVGAGI. The CDR3 has 14 amino acids. The ends lost 4 bases at V and 7 bases at J; junction bases unmatched: 7. CDR3: CASSSPGQGPGYTF. Here the CDR3 DNA reads TGTGCCAGCAGTTCCCCCGGACAGGGGCCTGGCTACACCTTC.